This T cell receptor (beta chain) was sequenced during a study of Ad26.COV2.S vaccination and SARS-CoV-2 variants. Points from the study as a whole: Breadth and depth estimates from TCRs may understate total T cell responses.

Treatment indicated: 15 to 20 received Ad26.COV2.S at low or high dose, single or two shots; 5 received placebo; per-sample allocation not given. The samples were gathered on day 63 after the first injection of vaccine or placebo. On this clone itself: Its antigen is not identified.

Some clones are missing from TCRdb's copy, which holds only in-frame ones; the method was immunoSEQ multiplex PCR. The sample includes around 300,000 clones, roughly nine tenths seen only once; the top ten take around 6.1%. The CDR3 is made up of 11 amino acids. V lost 6 bases to trimming and J lost 10 bases; unmatched junction nucleotides: 5. Germline values: CDR1 GTSNPN, CDR2 SVGIG (reference sequence). The V call is TRBV30, the J call TRBJ1-2, with 10 bases identical to TRBD1. The sequenced sample was peripheral blood, obtained in a trial of Ad26.COV2.S vaccine versus placebo. The sequence derives from a person aged 18 to 65 who received the Ad26.COV2.S COVID-19 vaccine or a placebo. The CDR3 protein is CACTGTGAYTF. CDR3 DNA sequence: TGTGCCTGCACCGGGACAGGGGCCTACACCTTC.